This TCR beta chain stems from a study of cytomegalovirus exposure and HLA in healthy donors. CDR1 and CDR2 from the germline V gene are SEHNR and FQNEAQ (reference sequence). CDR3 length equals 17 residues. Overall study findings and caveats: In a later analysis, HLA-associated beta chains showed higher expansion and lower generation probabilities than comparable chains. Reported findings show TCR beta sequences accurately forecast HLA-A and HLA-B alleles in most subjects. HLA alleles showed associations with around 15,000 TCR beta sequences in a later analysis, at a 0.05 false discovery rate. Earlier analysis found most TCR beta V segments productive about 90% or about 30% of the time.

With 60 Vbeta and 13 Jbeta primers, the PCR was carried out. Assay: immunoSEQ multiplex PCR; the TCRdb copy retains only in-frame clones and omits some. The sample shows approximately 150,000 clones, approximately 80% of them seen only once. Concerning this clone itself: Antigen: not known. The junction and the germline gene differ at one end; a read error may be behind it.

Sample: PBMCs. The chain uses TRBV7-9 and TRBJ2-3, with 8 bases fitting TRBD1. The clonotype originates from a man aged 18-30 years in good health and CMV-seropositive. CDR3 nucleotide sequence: TGTTCCAGCAGCCCTTCCCTCAGGGGGCTCAGTGCAGATACGCAGTATTTT. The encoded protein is CSSSPSLRGLSADTQYF.